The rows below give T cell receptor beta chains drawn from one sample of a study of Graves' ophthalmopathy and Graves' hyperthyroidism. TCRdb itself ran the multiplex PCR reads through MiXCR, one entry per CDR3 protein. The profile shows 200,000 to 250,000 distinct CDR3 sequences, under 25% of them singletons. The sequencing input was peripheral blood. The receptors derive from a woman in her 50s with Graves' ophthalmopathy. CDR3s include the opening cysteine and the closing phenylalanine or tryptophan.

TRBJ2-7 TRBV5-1 CASSLIRTGTYEQYF
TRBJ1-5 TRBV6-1 CASRLLDNPWQPQHF
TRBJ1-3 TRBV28 CASRPFSGNTIFF
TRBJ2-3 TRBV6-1 CASSETTVADTQYF
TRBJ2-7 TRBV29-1 CSVDATGYEQYF
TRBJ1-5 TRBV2 CASSNRFYSNQPQHF
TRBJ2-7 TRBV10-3 CAISDTRVSEQYF
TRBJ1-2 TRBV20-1 CSAPWGSRYGYTF
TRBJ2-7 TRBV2 CASRTTRSGSGEQYF
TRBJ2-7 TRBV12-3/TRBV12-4 CASSRAIHEQYF
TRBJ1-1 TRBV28 CASSLNDGTEAFF
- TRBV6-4 CASSLGASGRGEQFF
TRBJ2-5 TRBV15 CATRRGGGETQYF
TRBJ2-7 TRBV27 CASSEFGNSYEQYF
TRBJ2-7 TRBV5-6 CASSLRSSGILGQYF
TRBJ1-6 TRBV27 CASSRGTDNSPLHF
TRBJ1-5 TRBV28 CASSSRQPDQPQHF
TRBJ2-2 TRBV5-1 CASNGGSITGELFF
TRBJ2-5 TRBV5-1 CASSFGQGLRETQYF
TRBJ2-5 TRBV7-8 CASSLSAGTSYNEQYF
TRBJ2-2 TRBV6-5 CASSYGPQVTGELFF
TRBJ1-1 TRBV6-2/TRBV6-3 CASSYGLSGNTEAFF
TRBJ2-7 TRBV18 CASSPPLSSGVRYEQYF